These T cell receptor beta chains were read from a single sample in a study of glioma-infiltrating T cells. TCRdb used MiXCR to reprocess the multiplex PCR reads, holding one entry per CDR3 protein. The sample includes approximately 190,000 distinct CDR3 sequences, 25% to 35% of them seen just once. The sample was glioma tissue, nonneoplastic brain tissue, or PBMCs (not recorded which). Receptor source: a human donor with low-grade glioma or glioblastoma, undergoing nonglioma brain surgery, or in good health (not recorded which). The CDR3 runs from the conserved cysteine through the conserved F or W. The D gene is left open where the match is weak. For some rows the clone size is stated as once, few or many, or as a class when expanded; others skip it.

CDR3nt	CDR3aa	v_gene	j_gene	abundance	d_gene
TGTGCCAGCAGTTCGGGACTTCACAATGAGCAGTTCTTC	CASSSGLHNEQFF	TRBV6-1	TRBJ2-1	many	-
TGCAGCGTCGGAGCGGGAGTACTCGAGCAGTACTTC	CSVGAGVLEQYF	TRBV29-1	TRBJ2-7	many	TRBD2
TGTGCCAGCAGCACAGTCGGCGGTGGGGAGCAGTACTTC	CASSTVGGGEQYF	TRBV7-2	TRBJ2-7	many	-
TGTGCCACCAAACTCACCTCTGGAAACACCATATATTTT	CATKLTSGNTIYF	TRBV6-1	TRBJ1-3	many	-
TGTGCCAGCAGTTTTGCGTGGAACACTGAAGCTTTCTTT	CASSFAWNTEAFF	TRBV27	TRBJ1-1	many	-
TGTGCCAGCAGCCGACCCCGACTAGCGGATTACAATGAGCAGTTCTTC	CASSRPRLADYNEQFF	TRBV4-2	TRBJ2-1	many	TRBD2
TGTGCCAGCAGCTTAATCCCCGGGAGCACCTACGAGCAGTACTTC	CASSLIPGSTYEQYF	TRBV11-2	TRBJ2-7	few	-
TGCGCCAGCAGCTCCGGACAGGGCTTGAACACTGAAGCTTTCTTT	CASSSGQGLNTEAFF	TRBV5-1	TRBJ1-1	few	TRBD1
TGTGCCACCAGTGACCGACTAGAGGATGAGCAGTTCTTC	CATSDRLEDEQFF	TRBV24-1	TRBJ2-1	many	-
TGTGCCAGCAGCTTAGGGAAAGGTACCTACGAGCAGTATTTC	CASSLGKGTYEQYF	TRBV7-2	TRBJ2-7	-	-
TGCAGTGCTAGAGCTATGACTAGCGGGACGCCAGATACGCAGTATTTT	CSARAMTSGTPDTQYF	TRBV20-1	TRBJ2-3	-	TRBD2
TGTGCCAGTAGCCAGGGACAGGGTCAAGTCTATGGCTACACCTTC	CASSQGQGQVYGYTF	TRBV19	TRBJ1-2	-	TRBD1
TGTGCCAGCAGTTCTCTCTCGACTAGCGGGAGGGAGAGGGCTAGCACAGATACGCAGTATTTT	CASSSLSTSGRERASTDTQYF	TRBV6-1	TRBJ2-3	once	TRBD2
TGTGCCAGCAGTCAACCCAGCCAGGGATCTGAAGCTTTCTTT	CASSQPSQGSEAFF	TRBV28	TRBJ1-1	many	-
TGCAGCGTTGAATCTAGGAAGCTTTTTGATTCGCAGTATTTT	CSVESRKLFDSQYF	TRBV29-1	TRBJ2-3	few	-
TGTGCCAGTAGTATAGATGGACAGGGGGCAAGTGGGAGGACTGAAGCTTTCTTT	CASSIDGQGASGRTEAFF	TRBV19	TRBJ1-1	few	TRBD1
TGTGCCTGGAGTGTCTCGAGCTCCTACAATGAGCAGTTCTTC	CAWSVSSSYNEQFF	TRBV30	TRBJ2-1	-	-
TGTGCCAGCAGCTTGGTTGAGACTCCTTACAATGAGCAGTTCTTC	CASSLVETPYNEQFF	TRBV5-4	TRBJ2-1	many	-
TGTGCCAGCAGTCCCACAGGGTTCTATGGCTACACCTTC	CASSPTGFYGYTF	TRBV6-2/TRBV6-3	TRBJ1-2	many	-
TGTGCCAGCAGTTTTAAGCAAAGACAGGACTATGGCTACACCTTC	CASSFKQRQDYGYTF	TRBV27	TRBJ1-2	once	-
TGCGCCAGCAGCTTGGGGCACGGCGCGGAGGTCACAGATACGAAGTATTTT	CASSLGHGAEVTDTKYF	TRBV5-1	TRBJ2-3	-	-
TGTGCCAGCAGCTCGCCTCATCGGTGGGGACTAGCGGGAGAGGAGACCCAGTACTTC	CASSSPHRWGLAGEETQYF	TRBV5-6	TRBJ2-5	once	TRBD2
TGCGCCAGAAGCCAAGCCGGCGGCAATCAGCCCCAGCATTTT	CARSQAGGNQPQHF	TRBV4-3	TRBJ1-5	-	-